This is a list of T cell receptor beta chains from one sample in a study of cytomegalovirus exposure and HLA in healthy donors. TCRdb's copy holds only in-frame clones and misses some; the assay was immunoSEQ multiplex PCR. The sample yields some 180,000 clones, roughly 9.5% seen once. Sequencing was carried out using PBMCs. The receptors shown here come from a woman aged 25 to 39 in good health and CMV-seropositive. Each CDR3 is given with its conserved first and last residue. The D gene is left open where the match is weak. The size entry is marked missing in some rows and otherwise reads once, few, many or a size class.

TGTGCCAGCAGCTCGCCGGGACAGGGGAACACTGAAGCTTTCTTT | CASSSPGQGNTEAFF | TRBJ1-1 | TRBV5-4 | few | TRBD1
TGCAGCGTCATTGGACAGGGAAGGGACTATGGCTACACCTTC | CSVIGQGRDYGYTF | TRBJ1-2 | TRBV29-1 | few | TRBD1
TGTGCCAGCAGCTTAGTTGGGGGGATAAGCTCTGGAAACACCATATATTTT | CASSLVGGISSGNTIYF | TRBJ1-3 | TRBV7-6 | - | -
TGTGCCGCTTTAGGGGGAATAAGCTACACCTTC | CAALGGISYTF | TRBJ1-2 | TRBV30 | few | -
TGTGCCAGCAGCTTAGTCCCCTCGAACACCGGGGAGCTGTTTTTT | CASSLVPSNTGELFF | TRBJ2-2 | TRBV7-6 | - | -
TGTGCCAGCAGCTTGGGCCCGGGACTCTCCTCCTACGAGCAGTACTTC | CASSLGPGLSSYEQYF | TRBJ2-7 | TRBV13 | - | -
TGCGCCAGCAGCCAAGAGCGGACAGGGACCTATGGCTACACCTTC | CASSQERTGTYGYTF | TRBJ1-2 | TRBV4-1 | - | TRBD1
TGTGCCAGCAGCTTTGACAGGGCACCAGGGGCCAACGTCCTGACTTTC | CASSFDRAPGANVLTF | TRBJ2-6 | TRBV7-9 | - | TRBD1
TGTGCCAGCAGCTTAATTGGGGCAGGGGGGGAGACCCAGTACTTC | CASSLIGAGGETQYF | TRBJ2-5 | TRBV7-3 | few | -
TGTGCCAGCAGCTTGGGGGAGTATGGCTACACCTTC | CASSLGEYGYTF | TRBJ1-2 | TRBV5-4 | few | -
TGTGCCAGCAGCCTCGGGGGGACTAACAATGAGCAGTTCTTC | CASSLGGTNNEQFF | TRBJ2-1 | TRBV7-7 | - | TRBD2
TGTGCCAGTAGTCGGACTAGCGGGACAAACACCGGGGAGCTGTTTTTT | CASSRTSGTNTGELFF | TRBJ2-2 | TRBV19 | few | TRBD2
TGTGCCAGCAGGATAGGACAGGGGATCCGGCGGGATCAGCCCCAGCATTTT | CASRIGQGIRRDQPQHF | TRBJ1-5 | TRBV2 | - | TRBD1
TGTGCCAGCAGCTTAACAAAGGCACGTACGACAGGGGGCAATCAGCCCCAGCATTTT | CASSLTKARTTGGNQPQHF | TRBJ1-5 | TRBV7-8 | - | TRBD1
TGTGCCACCCTGCTTACCCGACAAACCGCTGAAGCTTTCTTT | CATLLTRQTAEAFF | TRBJ1-1 | TRBV2 | few | -
TGTGCCAGTAGTCCAGAAAACTACAATGAGCAGTTCTTC | CASSPENYNEQFF | TRBJ2-1 | TRBV19 | - | -
TGCAGTACGGCTGAAGCTTTCTTT | CSTAEAFF | TRBJ1-1 | TRBV20-1 | - | -
TGTGCCATCAGTACGACAGGGGGCTTTTTTGGCTACACCTTC | CAISTTGGFFGYTF | TRBJ1-2 | TRBV10-3 | - | TRBD1
TGTGCCAGCAGGCACCGGGACAGTTCTAAGGGAAAACTGTTTTTT | CASRHRDSSKGKLFF | TRBJ1-4 | TRBV2 | few | TRBD1
TGCGCCAGCAGCCGATATGCGCCGGGACAGAATATGAACACTGAAGCTTTCTTT | CASSRYAPGQNMNTEAFF | TRBJ1-1 | TRBV5-1 | - | TRBD1
TGTGCCAGCAGCCCAGGGGGATTCGGCTATGGCTACACCTTC | CASSPGGFGYGYTF | TRBJ1-2 | TRBV7-2 | few | TRBD1
TGTGCCAGCAGCCTTAGGAACACTGAAGCTTTCTTT | CASSLRNTEAFF | TRBJ1-1 | TRBV13 | few | -
TGTGCCTGGGGGGACAGGGTAAGCTCCTACGAGCAGTACTTC | CAWGDRVSSYEQYF | TRBJ2-7 | TRBV30 | - | TRBD1
TGTGCCAGCAGTTACGGGGCCAGGGGGCGAAAACTGTTTTTT | CASSYGARGRKLFF | TRBJ1-4 | TRBV6-5 | - | TRBD1
TGTGCCAGCAGCGTAGCAGGGGATACGCAGTATTTT | CASSVAGDTQYF | TRBJ2-3 | TRBV9 | few | -
TGTGCCAGCAGTAAACAGGGTAACACTGAAGCTTTCTTT | CASSKQGNTEAFF | TRBJ1-1 | TRBV6-5 | - | -